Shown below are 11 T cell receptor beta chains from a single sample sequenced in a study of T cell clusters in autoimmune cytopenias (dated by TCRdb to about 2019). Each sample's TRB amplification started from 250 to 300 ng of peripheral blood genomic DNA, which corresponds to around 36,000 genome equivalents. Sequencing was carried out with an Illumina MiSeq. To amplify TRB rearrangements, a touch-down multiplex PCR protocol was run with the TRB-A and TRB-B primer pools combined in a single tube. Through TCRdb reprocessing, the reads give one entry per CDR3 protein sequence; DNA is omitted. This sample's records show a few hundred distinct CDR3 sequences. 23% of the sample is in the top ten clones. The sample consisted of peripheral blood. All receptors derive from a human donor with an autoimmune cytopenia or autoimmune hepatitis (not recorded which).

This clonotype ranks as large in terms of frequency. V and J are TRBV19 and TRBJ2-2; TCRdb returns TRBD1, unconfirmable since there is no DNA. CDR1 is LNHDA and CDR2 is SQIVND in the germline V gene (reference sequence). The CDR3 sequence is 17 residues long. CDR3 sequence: CASSPSPGQGLTGELFF.

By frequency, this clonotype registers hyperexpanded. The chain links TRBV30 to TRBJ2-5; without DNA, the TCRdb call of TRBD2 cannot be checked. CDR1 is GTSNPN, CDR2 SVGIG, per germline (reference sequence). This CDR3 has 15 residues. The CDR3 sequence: CAWSPGGGSGETQYF.

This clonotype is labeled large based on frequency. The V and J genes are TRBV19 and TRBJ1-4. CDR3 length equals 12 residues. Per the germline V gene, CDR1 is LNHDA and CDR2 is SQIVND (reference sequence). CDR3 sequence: CASSIDFANLFF.

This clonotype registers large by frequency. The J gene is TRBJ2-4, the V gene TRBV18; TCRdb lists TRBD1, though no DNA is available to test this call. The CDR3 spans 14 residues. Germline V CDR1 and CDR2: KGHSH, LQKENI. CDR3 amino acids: CASSPWGWGNIQYF. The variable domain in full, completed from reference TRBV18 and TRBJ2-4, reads NAGVMQNPRHLVRRRGQEARLRCSPMKGHSHVYWYRQLPEEGLKFMVYLQKENIIDESGMPKERFSAEFPKEGPSILRIQQVVRGDSAAYFCASSPWGWGNIQYFGAGTRLSVL.

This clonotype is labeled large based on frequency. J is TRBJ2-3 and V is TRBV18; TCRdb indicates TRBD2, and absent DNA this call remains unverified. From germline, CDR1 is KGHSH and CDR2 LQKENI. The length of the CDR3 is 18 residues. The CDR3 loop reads CASSSSFGLAGPTDTQYF. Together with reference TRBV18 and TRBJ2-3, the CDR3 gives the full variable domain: NAGVMQNPRHLVRRRGQEARLRCSPMKGHSHVYWYRQLPEEGLKFMVYLQKENIIDESGMPKERFSAEFPKEGPSILRIQQVVRGDSAAYFCASSSSFGLAGPTDTQYFGPGTRLTVL.

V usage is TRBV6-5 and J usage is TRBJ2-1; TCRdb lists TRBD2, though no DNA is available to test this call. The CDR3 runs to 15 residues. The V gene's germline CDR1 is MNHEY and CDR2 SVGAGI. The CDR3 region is CASSPWTSGSNEQFF.

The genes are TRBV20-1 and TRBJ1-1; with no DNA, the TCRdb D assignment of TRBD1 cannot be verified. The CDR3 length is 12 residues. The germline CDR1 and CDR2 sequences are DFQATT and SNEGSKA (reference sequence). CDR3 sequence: CRPRVGNTEAFF.

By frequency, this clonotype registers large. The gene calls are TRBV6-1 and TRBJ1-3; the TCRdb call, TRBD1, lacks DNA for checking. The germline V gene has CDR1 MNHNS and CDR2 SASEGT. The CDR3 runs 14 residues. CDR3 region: CASRTAGGGNTIYF.

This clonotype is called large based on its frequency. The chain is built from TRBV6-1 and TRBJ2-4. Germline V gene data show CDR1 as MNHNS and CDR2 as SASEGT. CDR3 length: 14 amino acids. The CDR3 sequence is CASSEELGKNIQYF.

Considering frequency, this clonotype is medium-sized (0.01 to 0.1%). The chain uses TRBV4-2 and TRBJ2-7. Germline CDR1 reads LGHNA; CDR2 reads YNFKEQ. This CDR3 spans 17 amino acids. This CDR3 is CASSQDGGVGYTYEQYF.

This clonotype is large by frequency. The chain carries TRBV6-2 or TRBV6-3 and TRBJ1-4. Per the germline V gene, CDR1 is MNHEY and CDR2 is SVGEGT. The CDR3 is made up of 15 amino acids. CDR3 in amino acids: CASSYSASTNEKLFF.